The 21 T cell receptor beta chains listed next were all sequenced from one sample in a study of OX40 agonist ivuxolimab in advanced cancers. Libraries were built with the immunoSEQ multiplex PCR assay. Not all clones reach the TCRdb copy of this immuneACCESS table, which keeps in-frame sequences only. Checked studies attribute under half of the gap to unresolved V genes and leave the rest unexplained. The sample table shows 66,000 or so clones, and 80% to 95% are seen once. The ten largest clones take up around 25% of the sample. This sample comprised CD4+ or CD8+ T cells sorted from blood, obtained in a trial of the OX40 agonist ivuxolimab. Receptor source: an adult with an advanced solid tumor such as melanoma, head and neck, liver or kidney cancer.

CDR3 loop: CASSYSHPGVYTEAFF. CDR3 sequence (DNA): TGTGCCAGCAGTTACTCCCACCCCGGGGTTTACACTGAAGCTTTCTTT. The chain joins TRBV6-5 to TRBJ1-1; no clear D. The V end lost 0 bases, the J end lost 3 bases, and 14 bases lay between the germline ends. The germline V gene encodes CDR1 MNHEY and CDR2 SVGAGI. The CDR3 is made up of 16 amino acids.

The chain employs TRBV6-5 and TRBJ2-1; D is unclear. CDR3 length equals 14 residues. The V and J ends lost 0 bases and 7 bases respectively, with 10 bases between them. The germline gives CDR1 MNHEY, CDR2 SVGAGI. CDR3 nucleotides: TGTGCCAGCAGTTACTCGGCCGAAGGGAATGAGCAGTTCTTC. Encoded protein: CASSYSAEGNEQFF.

The chain carries TRBV27 and TRBJ1-4; 8 nucleotides line up with TRBD1. Germline V gene sequence: CDR1 MNHEY, CDR2 SMNVEV (reference sequence). The V segment lost 4 bases and the J segment 5 bases; nucleotides outside the gene matches: 3. The CDR3 is 14 residues long. CDR3 sequence (DNA): TGTGCCAGCAGTTCCAGGGGGCCCAATGAAAAACTGTTTTTT. It yields the protein CASSSRGPNEKLFF.

Remarks on this clone: The same CDR3 can be traced to other DNA sequences in this sample. The V gene is TRBV9, the J gene TRBJ2-1; 14 nucleotides match TRBD2. V gave up 2 bases and J gave up 6 bases; unmatched junction bases: 4. The CDR3 covers 16 residues. The germline gives CDR1 SGDLS, CDR2 YYNGEE. For the CDR3, the DNA is TGTGCCAGCAGCGTTACCGGGACTAGCGGGGGCAATGAGCAGTTCTTC. Its protein product is CASSVTGTSGGNEQFF.

The V gene is TRBV16, the J gene TRBJ2-7; maybe TRBD2 (6 bases). CDR3 length: 16 amino acids. Trimming pared 0 bases from V and 2 bases from J, leaving 14 bases between. Germline V gene sequence: CDR1 KGHSY, CDR2 FQNENV. The CDR3 region is CASSQSEGRRAYEQYV. The CDR3 bases are TGTGCCAGCAGCCAATCGGAGGGGAGGAGGGCCTACGAGCAGTACGTC.

V and J are TRBV15 and TRBJ1-4; D gene unclear. V was trimmed by 5 bases and J by 5 bases, leaving 9 bases between them. Germline V gives CDR1 LNHNV, CDR2 YYDKDF (reference sequence). The CDR3 is made up of 13 amino acids. CDR3 bases: TGTGCCACCAGCGGAGGCGGGAATGAAAAACTGTTTTTT. This gives the protein CATSGGGNEKLFF.

The V call is TRBV21-1, the J call TRBJ2-1; TRBD2 is taken as the D call from the table, unchecked against the DNA. TRBV21-1 corresponds to a pseudogene. The CDR3 has 16 amino acids. For the CDR3, the DNA is TGTGCCAGCAGCAAAAAGACTAGCCCGGGCCGGGATGAGCAGTTCTTC. Translating gives CASSKKTSPGRDEQFF.

This chain joins TRBV2 and TRBJ2-1; no firm D call. The CDR3 runs 12 residues. Germline V CDR1 and CDR2: SNHLY, FYNNEI. Trimming removed 0 bases at V and 8 bases at J, with 5 bases between. The CDR3, as DNA: TGTGCCAGCAGTGAAGCGGTGGATGAGCAGTTCTTC. Protein sequence: CASSEAVDEQFF.

The rearrangement joins TRBV7-9 to TRBJ2-7; 7 nucleotides agree with TRBD1. CDR3 size: 13 residues. CDR1 is SEHNR, CDR2 FQNEAQ, per germline (reference sequence). J was trimmed by 3 bases and V by 5 bases; bases with no gene match: 4. CDR3 in DNA: TGTGCCAGCAGCCCCTGGGACAGCTACGAGCAGTACTTC. Protein product: CASSPWDSYEQYF.

This clone was recorded only once. This chain connects TRBV27 to TRBJ2-1; the match to TRBD2 covers 10 bases. Trimming removed 0 bases from V and 9 bases from J; junction bases left unmatched: 8. Germline values: CDR1 MNHEY, CDR2 SMNVEV (reference sequence). There are 16 residues in the CDR3. CDR3 sequence: CASSLSRSGGAPEQFF. The CDR3 DNA reads as TGTGCCAGCAGTTTATCGAGAAGCGGGGGGGCCCCTGAGCAGTTCTTC.

This clone was found once. The rearrangement uses TRBV28 and TRBJ2-5, with a weak D call TRBD2 (6 bases). V was shortened by 3 bases and J by 6 bases, with 23 bases between the two germline ends. The CDR3 covers 17 residues. Germline V gives CDR1 MDHEN, CDR2 SYDVKM. The CDR3 region is CASSFALPSVDVQTQYF. The CDR3 nucleotides read TGTGCCAGCAGTTTCGCGCTGCCTAGCGTTGATGTACAGACCCAGTACTTC.

The genes are TRBV27 and TRBJ1-6; D perhaps matches TRBD1 (5 bases). CDR1 MNHEY and CDR2 SMNVEV come from the germline V gene (reference sequence). The CDR3 spans 12 residues. The germline V and J ends were trimmed by 3 bases and 9 bases, with 6 bases remaining between them. The CDR3 is CASSFGASPLHF. DNA of the CDR3: TGTGCCAGCAGTTTTGGGGCTTCACCCCTCCACTTT.

The chain combines TRBV7-9 with TRBJ2-1, with 8 bases matching TRBD1. Germline lookup yields CDR1 SEHNR and CDR2 FQNEAQ (reference sequence). The CDR3 length is 12 residues. V trimming: 5 bases; J trimming: 9 bases; junction bases outside the gene matches: 3. In DNA form, the CDR3 reads TGTGCCAGCAGCGCAGGGGGCATTGAGCAGTTCTTC. Translating it yields CASSAGGIEQFF. Drawing the rest from reference TRBV7-9 and TRBJ2-1, the complete variable domain is DTGVSQNPRHKITKRGQNVTFRCDPISEHNRLYWYRQTLGQGPEFLTYFQNEAQLEKSRLLSDRFSAERPKGSFSTLEIQRTEQGDSAMYLCASSAGGIEQFFGPGTRLTVL.

The rearrangement uses TRBV2 and TRBJ1-6, with TRBD1 as a possible D gene (5 bases). Germline CDR1 SNHLY, CDR2 FYNNEI. The length of the CDR3 is 15 residues. Trimming cost V 3 bases and J 8 bases, with 14 bases left between them. The CDR3 sequence: CASSDQGPGDSPLHF. The CDR3 DNA sequence: TGTGCCAGCAGTGATCAGGGACCGGGGGATTCACCCCTCCACTTT.

This chain joins TRBV30 and TRBJ2-1; 11 nucleotides agree with TRBD2. V gave up 1 base and J gave up 0 bases; unmatched junction bases: 8. CDR1 and CDR2 (germline): GTSNPN, SVGIG (reference sequence). The CDR3 is 18 residues long. The CDR3 sequence: CAWSGLLAGATSYNEQFF. The CDR3 bases are TGTGCCTGGAGTGGACTACTAGCGGGGGCAACCTCCTACAATGAGCAGTTCTTC.

The genes are TRBV2 and TRBJ1-4; D possibly corresponds to TRBD1 (5 bases). Germline values: CDR1 SNHLY, CDR2 FYNNEI. This CDR3 has 15 amino acids. V was cut by 6 bases and J by 0 bases, with 11 bases left in between. The CDR3 sequence: CASRRDLATNEKLFF. For the CDR3, the DNA is TGTGCCAGCAGAAGGGACCTTGCAACTAATGAAAAACTGTTTTTT.

The chain is built from TRBV10-3 and TRBJ2-1; D possibly uses TRBD1 or TRBD2 (5 bases each). Trimming left V 3 bases short and J 1 base short, with 13 bases between. Germline V lookup: CDR1 ENHRY, CDR2 SYGVKD. The CDR3 contains 16 residues. CDR3 region: CAISDPGTESYNEQFF. The CDR3 DNA reads as TGTGCCATCAGTGATCCCGGGACGGAGTCCTACAATGAGCAGTTCTTC.

This clone was counted once. V is TRBV5-1 and J is TRBJ1-4; weak D call: TRBD1 (5 bases). Trimming stripped 4 bases from V and 10 bases from J, with 14 bases between. Germline-derived CDR1 and CDR2 are SGHRS and YFSETQ. The CDR3 contains 13 residues. The CDR3 sequence: CASSGTRRGKLFF. The CDR3 region has the DNA TGCGCCAGCAGCGGGACCAGGAGAGGAAAACTGTTTTTT. The full variable domain, in which reference TRBV5-1 and TRBJ1-4 provide the parts outside the CDR3, is KAGVTQTPRYLIKTRGQQVTLSCSPISGHRSVSWYQQTPGQGLQFLFEYFSETQRNKGNFPGRFSGRQFSNSRSEMNVSTLELGDSALYLCASSGTRRGKLFFGSGTQLSVL.

The chain carries TRBV2 and TRBJ2-3; 10 nucleotides line up with TRBD1. This CDR3 has 17 residues. With 3 bases clipped from V and 2 bases from J, the junction kept 8 bases outside the gene matches. The germline CDR1 and CDR2 sequences are SNHLY and FYNNEI. For the CDR3, the DNA is TGTGCCAGCAGTGATACAGAGGGGACAGGGGCCACAGATACGCAGTATTTT. Its translation: CASSDTEGTGATDTQYF.

In its sample, this clone was seen once. CDR3 nucleotides: TGTGCCAGCAGCTCCACAGGGGGCTACACTGAAGCTTTCTTT. Encoded protein: CASSSTGGYTEAFF. The chain links TRBV11-1 to TRBJ1-1; 9 bases line up with TRBD1. The CDR3 runs 14 residues. V trimming: 4 bases; J trimming: 3 bases; junction bases outside the gene matches: 3. CDR1 and CDR2 (germline): SGHAT, FQDESV (reference sequence).

In this sample, this clone turned up once. The gene calls are TRBV19 and TRBJ2-5; 8 bases match TRBD2. V lost 1 base and J lost 4; bases outside the gene matches: 8. The germline V gene has CDR1 LNHDA and CDR2 SQIVND (reference sequence). CDR3 length equals 16 residues. This CDR3 reads CASSIGPGLVRETQYF. The CDR3 bases are TGTGCCAGTAGTATAGGACCGGGACTAGTACGAGAGACCCAGTACTTC.